What follows are 10 T cell receptor beta chains derived from one specimen sequenced in a study of post-analysis software for immune sequencing data. The library was made from cDNA and included unique molecular identifiers. TCRdb called the PCR reads again in MiXCR, with one record for every CDR3 protein. The table includes about 160,000 distinct CDR3 sequences, roughly 34% detected once. The sample in question was blood, obtained after autologous hematopoietic stem cell transplantation. These receptors originate from a girl aged 5-17 years with multiple sclerosis.

This chain links TRBV12-3 or TRBV12-4 with TRBJ1-2, with 9 positions matching TRBD1. This CDR3 is built from 14 residues. V was clipped by 6 bases and J by 4 bases; unmatched bases: 6. DNA for the CDR3: TGTGCCAGCAGCGCGGACAGGGGCCCCTATGGCTACACCTTC. As protein: CASSADRGPYGYTF.

The CDR3 spells CASSRQGAGAEAFF. The CDR3 coding sequence is TGTGCCAGCAGTCGACAGGGGGCCGGGGCTGAAGCTTTCTTT. The gene calls are TRBV27 and TRBJ1-1, with TRBD1 identical over 10 bases. V shed 5 bases and J 6 bases; nucleotides not matched to a gene: 6. From germline, CDR1 is MNHEY and CDR2 SMNVEV (reference sequence). This CDR3 comprises 14 residues.

This clonotype was counted a few times. This chain links TRBV20-1 with TRBJ2-5; 7 bases line up with TRBD2. Germline CDR1 reads DFQATT; CDR2 reads SNEGSKA (reference sequence). Unmatched junction bases numbered 0, after V lost 4 bases and J lost 4 bases. This CDR3 spans 11 amino acids. CDR3 nucleotide sequence: TGCAGTGCTACGGGGGGAGAGACCCAGTACTTC. Translation gives CSATGGETQYF.

V gene TRBV18 combines with J gene TRBJ2-1, with 9 bases identical to TRBD2. The CDR3 is 16 residues long. With 0 bases clipped from V and 8 bases from J, the junction kept 8 bases outside the gene matches. Germline V gene lookup returns CDR1 KGHSH and CDR2 LQKENI. CDR3 protein: CASSPPGTSRSDEQFF. CDR3 sequence (DNA): TGTGCCAGCTCACCACCCGGGACTAGCAGGAGTGATGAGCAGTTCTTC. Based on the CDR3 plus reference TRBV18 and TRBJ2-1, the full variable domain is NAGVMQNPRHLVRRRGQEARLRCSPMKGHSHVYWYRQLPEEGLKFMVYLQKENIIDESGMPKERFSAEFPKEGPSILRIQQVVRGDSAAYFCASSPPGTSRSDEQFFGPGTRLTVL.

The rearrangement links TRBV12-3 or TRBV12-4 to TRBJ2-3; TRBD2 matches 15 bases. V shed 5 bases, J shed 5 bases, and the junction held 2 bases outside the gene matches. This CDR3 spans 15 amino acids. This CDR3 is CASSPGLAGGDTQYF. The CDR3 DNA sequence: TGTGCCAGCAGTCCGGGACTAGCGGGAGGAGATACGCAGTATTTT.

The CDR3 reads CATSRGGMETDTQYF. Here the CDR3 DNA reads TGTGCCACCAGCAGAGGCGGGATGGAGACAGATACGCAGTATTTT. The J gene is TRBJ2-3, the V gene TRBV15; D possibly corresponds to TRBD2 (6 bases). With 1 base removed from V and 3 bases from J, the gap between germline ends came to 11 bases. Germline V gives CDR1 LNHNV, CDR2 YYDKDF (reference sequence). The CDR3 has 15 residues.

This chain joins TRBV9 and TRBJ2-2, with D tentatively TRBD2 (6 bases). This CDR3 has 16 residues. V was clipped by 4 bases and J by 0 bases, with 13 bases between them. Germline assignment: CDR1 SGDLS and CDR2 YYNGEE. For the CDR3, the DNA is TGTGCCAGCAGCCCGTCCGGGACTGCGAACACCGGGGAGCTGTTTTTT. Its translation: CASSPSGTANTGELFF.

The rearrangement links TRBV7-2 to TRBJ1-1; D is perhaps TRBD1 (6 bases). The germline CDR1 and CDR2 sequences are SGHTA and FQGNSA. V was cut by 5 bases and J by 3 bases, with 13 bases left in between. CDR3 size: 14 residues. The CDR3 loop is CASSEQGRDTEAFF. The CDR3 DNA sequence: TGTGCCAGCAGCGAACAGGGCAGGGACACTGAAGCTTTCTTT.

This clonotype came up a few times. The chain has TRBV12-3 or TRBV12-4 and TRBJ2-4; the D is unclear. This CDR3 is 14 amino acids long. The V gene lost 8 bases and the J gene lost 0 bases, with 11 bases spanning the gap. CDR3 bases: TGTGCCAGCTCGCTTGGTGCAGCCAAAAACATTCAGTACTTC. The encoded protein is CASSLGAAKNIQYF.

Worth noting for this clonotype: The junction departs from the called germline gene at one end, perhaps through a read error. The chain joins TRBV24-1 to TRBJ2-3, with D maybe TRBD1 (5 bases). The germline CDR1 and CDR2 sequences are KGHDR and SFDVKD. This CDR3 is built from 17 residues. Here the CDR3 DNA reads TGTGCCACCAGTGATTCATTACAGGTCCTTAGCACAGATACGCGGTATTTT. Translated, it gives CATSDSLQVLSTDTRYF.